One sample yielded the 8 T cell receptor beta chains listed below, sequenced in a study of response to subunit inactivated influenza vaccine. TCRdb fed the RT-PCR reads into MiXCR, producing one record per CDR3 protein. The sample has approximately 170,000 distinct CDR3 sequences, approximately 15% seen once. The starting material was CD8+ T cells sorted from PBMCs, obtained more than 4 days after vaccination. The receptor set was obtained from a man aged 45-65 years who received an inactivated influenza vaccine.

This clonotype was seen only a few times. V and J are TRBV7-2 and TRBJ2-7; 9 bases are a match to TRBD1. The CDR3 loop spans 17 amino acids. The V gene's germline CDR1 is SGHTA and CDR2 FQGNSA. V was pared by 3 bases and J by 1 base, with 10 bases of the junction left unmatched. This CDR3 reads CASSLEVPGQGSYEQYF. CDR3 bases: TGTGCCAGCAGCTTGGAAGTCCCGGGACAGGGTTCCTACGAGCAGTACTTC.

This clonotype was seen repeatedly, ten times or more. J is TRBJ1-2 and V is TRBV9; D gene ambiguous. Trimming left V 0 bases short and J 5 bases short, with 14 bases between. The V gene's germline CDR1 is SGDLS and CDR2 YYNGEE. There are 15 residues in the CDR3. CDR3 sequence (DNA): TGTGCCAGCAGCGTAGATACGGAAAGGCGATATGGCTACACCTTC. Its translation: CASSVDTERRYGYTF.

This clonotype was found a few times. The chain joins TRBV15 to TRBJ2-2; 8 bases match TRBD1. CDR1 is LNHNV and CDR2 is YYDKDF in the germline V gene (reference sequence). The CDR3 contains 15 residues. Trimming took 7 bases from V and 5 from J; bases not matched to a gene: 9. The CDR3: CATTKDREGTGELFF. The CDR3 DNA sequence: TGTGCCACCACCAAGGACAGGGAAGGAACCGGGGAGCTGTTTTTT.

This clonotype was seen only a few times. The chain recombines TRBV3-1 with TRBJ2-7; TRBD2 agrees at 8 bases. The CDR3 has 15 residues. V lost 1 base and J lost 1; bases outside the gene matches: 3. Germline loops: CDR1 LGHDT, CDR2 YNNKEL (reference sequence). This CDR3 reads CASSQVPGGSYEQYF. The CDR3 DNA follows: TGTGCCAGCAGCCAAGTACCGGGAGGGTCCTACGAGCAGTACTTC.

This clonotype has at least ten counts. The rearrangement joins TRBV9 to TRBJ2-1; unclear D gene. CDR3 length: 15 amino acids. Trimming stripped 3 bases from V and 0 bases from J, with 10 bases between. CDR1 is SGDLS, CDR2 YYNGEE, per germline. CDR3 residues: CASSAVTGSYNEQFF. DNA for the CDR3: TGTGCCAGCAGCGCAGTAACCGGCTCCTACAATGAGCAGTTCTTC. Full variable domain (missing parts from reference TRBV9 and TRBJ2-1): DSGVTQTPKHLITATGQRVTLRCSPRSGDLSVYWYQQSLDQGLQFLIQYYNGEERAKGNILERFSAQQFPDLHSELNLSSLELGDSALYFCASSAVTGSYNEQFFGPGTRLTVL.

This clonotype came up a few times. The chain couples TRBV28 to TRBJ2-5; D call uncertain. Germline values: CDR1 MDHEN, CDR2 SYDVKM. Trimming left V 1 base short and J 1 base short, with 7 bases between. The CDR3 covers 14 residues. The DNA for the CDR3 is TGTGCCAGCAGTTTATCTGCGGCCCAAGAGACCCAGTACTTC. Protein product: CASSLSAAQETQYF. The full variable domain, with the rest looked up from reference TRBV28 and TRBJ2-5, is DVKVTQSSRYLVKRTGEKVFLECVQDMDHENMFWYRQDPGLGLRLIYFSYDVKMKEKGDIPEGYSVSREKKERFSLILESASTNQTSMYLCASSLSAAQETQYFGPGTRLLVL.

CDR3 amino acids: CASSPRGGRGETQYF. CDR3 coding DNA: TGTGCCAGCAGCCCGCGGGGCGGGAGAGGAGAGACCCAGTACTTC. This rearrangement joins TRBV9 to TRBJ2-5; 7 bases align to TRBD2. Germline trimming cut 4 bases from V and 4 bases from J; bases unmatched to any gene: 10. The CDR3 is 15 amino acids. The germline CDR1 and CDR2 sequences are SGDLS and YYNGEE.

This chain connects TRBV12-3 or TRBV12-4 to TRBJ2-5; maybe TRBD1 (5 bases). Trimming pared 2 bases from V and 3 bases from J, leaving 7 bases between. CDR3 length: 13 amino acids. CDR3 bases: TGTGCCAGCAGTTTATACAGGAAAGAGACCCAGTACTTC. Its protein is CASSLYRKETQYF.